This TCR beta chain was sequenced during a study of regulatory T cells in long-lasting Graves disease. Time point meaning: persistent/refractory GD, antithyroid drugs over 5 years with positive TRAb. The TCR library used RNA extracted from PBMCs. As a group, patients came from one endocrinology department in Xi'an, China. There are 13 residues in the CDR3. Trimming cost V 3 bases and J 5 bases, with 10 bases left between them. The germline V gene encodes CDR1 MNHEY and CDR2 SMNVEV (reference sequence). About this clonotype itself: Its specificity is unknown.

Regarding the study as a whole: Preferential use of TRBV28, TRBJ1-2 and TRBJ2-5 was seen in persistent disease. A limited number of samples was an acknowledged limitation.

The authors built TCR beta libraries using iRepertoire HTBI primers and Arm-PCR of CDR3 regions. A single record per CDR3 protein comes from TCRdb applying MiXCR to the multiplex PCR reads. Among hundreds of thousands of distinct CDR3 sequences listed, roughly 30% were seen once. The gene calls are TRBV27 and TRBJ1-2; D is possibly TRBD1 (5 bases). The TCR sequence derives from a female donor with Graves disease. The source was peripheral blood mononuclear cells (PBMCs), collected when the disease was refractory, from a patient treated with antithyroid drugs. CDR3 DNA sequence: TGTGCCAGCAGTTTGTACCCAGGGTATGGCTACACCTTC. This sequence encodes CASSLYPGYGYTF.